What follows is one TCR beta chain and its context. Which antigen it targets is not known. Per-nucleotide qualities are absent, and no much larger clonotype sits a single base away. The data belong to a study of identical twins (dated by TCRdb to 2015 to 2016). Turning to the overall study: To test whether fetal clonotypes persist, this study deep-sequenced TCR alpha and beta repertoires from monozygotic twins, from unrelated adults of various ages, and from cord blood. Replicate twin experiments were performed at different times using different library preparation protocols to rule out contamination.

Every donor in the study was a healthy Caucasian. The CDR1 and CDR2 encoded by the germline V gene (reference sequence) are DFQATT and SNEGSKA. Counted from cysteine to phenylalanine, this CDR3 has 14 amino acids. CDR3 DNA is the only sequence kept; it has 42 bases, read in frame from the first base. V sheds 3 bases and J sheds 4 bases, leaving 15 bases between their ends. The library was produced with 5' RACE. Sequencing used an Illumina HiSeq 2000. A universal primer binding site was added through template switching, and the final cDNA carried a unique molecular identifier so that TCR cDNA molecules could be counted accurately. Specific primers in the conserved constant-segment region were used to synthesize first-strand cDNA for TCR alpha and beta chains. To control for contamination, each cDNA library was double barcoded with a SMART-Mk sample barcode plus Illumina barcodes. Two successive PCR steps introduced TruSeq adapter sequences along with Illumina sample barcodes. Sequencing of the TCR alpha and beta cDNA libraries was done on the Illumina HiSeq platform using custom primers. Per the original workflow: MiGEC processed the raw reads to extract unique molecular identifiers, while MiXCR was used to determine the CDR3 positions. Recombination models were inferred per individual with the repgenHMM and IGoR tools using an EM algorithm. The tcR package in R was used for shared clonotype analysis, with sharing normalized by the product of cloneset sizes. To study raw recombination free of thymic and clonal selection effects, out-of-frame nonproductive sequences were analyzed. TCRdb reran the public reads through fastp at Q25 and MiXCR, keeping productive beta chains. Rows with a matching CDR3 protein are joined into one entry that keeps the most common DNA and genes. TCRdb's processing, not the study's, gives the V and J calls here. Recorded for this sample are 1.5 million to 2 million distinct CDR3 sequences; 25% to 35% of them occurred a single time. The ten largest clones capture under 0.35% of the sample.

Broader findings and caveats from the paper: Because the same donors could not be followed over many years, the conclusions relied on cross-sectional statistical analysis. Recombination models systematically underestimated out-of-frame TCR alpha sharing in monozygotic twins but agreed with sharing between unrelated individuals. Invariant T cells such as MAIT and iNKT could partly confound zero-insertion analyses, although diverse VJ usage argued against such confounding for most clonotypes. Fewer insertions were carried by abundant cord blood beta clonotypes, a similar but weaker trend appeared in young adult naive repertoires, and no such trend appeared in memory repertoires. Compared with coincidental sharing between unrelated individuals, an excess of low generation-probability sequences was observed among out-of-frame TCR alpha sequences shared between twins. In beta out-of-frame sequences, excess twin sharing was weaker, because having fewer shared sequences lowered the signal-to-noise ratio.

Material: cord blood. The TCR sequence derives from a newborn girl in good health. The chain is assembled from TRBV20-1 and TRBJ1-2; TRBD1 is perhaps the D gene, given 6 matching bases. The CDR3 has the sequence CSASFGGLSYGYTF. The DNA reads TGCAGTGCTAGTTTCGGGGGGCTGAGCTATGGCTACACCTTC.